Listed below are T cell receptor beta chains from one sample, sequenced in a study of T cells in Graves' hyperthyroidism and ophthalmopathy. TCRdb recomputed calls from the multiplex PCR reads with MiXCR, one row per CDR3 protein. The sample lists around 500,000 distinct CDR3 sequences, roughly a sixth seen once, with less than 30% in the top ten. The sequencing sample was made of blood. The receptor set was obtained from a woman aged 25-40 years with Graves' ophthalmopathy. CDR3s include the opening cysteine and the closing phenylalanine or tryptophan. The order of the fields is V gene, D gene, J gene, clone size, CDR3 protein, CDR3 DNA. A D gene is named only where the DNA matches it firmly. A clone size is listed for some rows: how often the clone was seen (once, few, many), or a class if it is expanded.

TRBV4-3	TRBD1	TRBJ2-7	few	CASSLRQGGNLDEQYF	TGCGCCAGCAGCCTCAGACAGGGGGGTAATCTCGACGAGCAGTACTTC
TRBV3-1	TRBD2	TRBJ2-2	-	CASSLLAGSDGELFF	TGTGCCAGCAGCCTATTAGCGGGGTCCGACGGGGAGCTGTTTTTT
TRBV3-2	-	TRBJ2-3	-	CASSLMFGTDTQYF	TGTGCCAGCAGCCTCATGTTTGGCACAGATACGCAGTATTTT
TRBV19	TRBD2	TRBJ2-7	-	CASRAGGRNEQYF	TGTGCCAGTCGGGCGGGGGGCCGGAACGAGCAGTACTTC
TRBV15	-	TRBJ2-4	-	CATSRAKNIQYF	TGTGCCACCAGCAGAGCCAAAAACATTCAGTACTTC
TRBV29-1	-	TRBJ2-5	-	CSVGRAGHKYF	TGCAGCGTTGGGAGGGCGGGCCATAAGTACTTC
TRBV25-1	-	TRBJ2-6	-	CASSESGVSGANVLTF	TGTGCCAGCAGTGAATCTGGAGTGTCTGGGGCCAACGTCCTGACTTTC
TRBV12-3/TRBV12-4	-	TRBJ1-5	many	CASSLREEGNQPQHF	TGTGCCAGCAGTTTAAGGGAAGAAGGGAATCAGCCCCAGCATTTT
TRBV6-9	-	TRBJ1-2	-	CASSYRVGDTSNYGYTF	TGTGCCAGCAGTTACCGGGTTGGGGACACATCTAACTATGGCTACACCTTC
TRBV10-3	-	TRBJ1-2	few	CAISDFWELNYGYTF	TGTGCCATCAGTGACTTTTGGGAACTTAACTATGGCTACACCTTC
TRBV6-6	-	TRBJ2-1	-	CASSYSRTYNEQFF	TGTGCCAGCAGTTACTCGAGAACCTACAATGAGCAGTTCTTC
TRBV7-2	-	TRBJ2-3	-	CASSLDTRTQYF	TGTGCCAGCAGCTTAGATACTAGAACGCAGTATTTT
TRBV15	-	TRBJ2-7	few	CATSRDKVGVQSSYEQYF	TGTGCCACCAGCAGAGATAAAGTAGGGGTACAAAGCTCCTACGAGCAGTACTTC
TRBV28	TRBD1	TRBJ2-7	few	CASSRGGQGKNEQYF	TGTGCCAGCAGCCGTGGGGGACAGGGGAAAAACGAGCAGTACTTC
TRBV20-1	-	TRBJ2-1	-	CSALTSGFYNEQFF	TGCAGTGCTCTTACCAGCGGGTTTTACAATGAGCAGTTCTTC
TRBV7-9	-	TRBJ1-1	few	CASSARNTEAFF	TGTGCCAGCAGCGCCCGGAACACTGAAGCTTTCTTT
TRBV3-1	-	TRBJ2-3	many	CASSLRVHQATDTQYF	TGTGCCAGCAGCCTCCGGGTCCACCAAGCAACAGATACGCAGTATTTT
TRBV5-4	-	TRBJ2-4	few	CASSHVLDSNKNIQYF	TGTGCCAGCAGCCATGTTCTCGACAGTAACAAAAACATTCAGTACTTC
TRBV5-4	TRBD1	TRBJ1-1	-	CASSDLRGQRMNTEAFF	TGTGCCAGCAGCGACCTGAGGGGACAGAGAATGAACACTGAAGCTTTCTTT
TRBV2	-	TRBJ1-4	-	CASTLGANEKLFF	TGTGCCAGCACTCTGGGGGCTAATGAAAAACTGTTTTTT
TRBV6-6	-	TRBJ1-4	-	CASSYSGRPPEKLFF	TGTGCCAGCAGTTACTCGGGCAGGCCCCCTGAAAAACTGTTTTTT
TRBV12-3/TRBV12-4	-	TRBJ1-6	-	CASSFKNSPLHF	TGTGCCAGCAGTTTTAAGAATTCACCCCTCCACTTT
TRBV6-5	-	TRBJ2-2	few	CASSYGAGSPNTGELFF	TGTGCCAGCAGTTACGGGGCGGGGAGCCCGAACACCGGGGAGCTGTTTTTT
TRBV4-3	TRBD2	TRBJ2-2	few	CASSHRTDASGNTGELFF	TGCGCCAGCAGCCATCGAACCGATGCTAGCGGGAACACCGGGGAGCTGTTTTTT
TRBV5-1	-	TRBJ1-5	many	CASSLSFNQPQHF	TGCGCCAGCAGCTTGTCCTTCAATCAGCCCCAGCATTTT
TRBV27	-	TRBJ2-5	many	CASSNHNWETQYF	TGTGCCAGCAGTAACCATAATTGGGAGACCCAGTACTTC
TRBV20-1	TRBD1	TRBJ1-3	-	CSASISRDSSGNTIYF	TGCAGTGCTAGTATTTCGAGGGACAGCTCTGGAAACACCATATATTTT
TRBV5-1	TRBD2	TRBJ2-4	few	CASSFSGTSGRVAKNIQYF	TGCGCCAGCAGTTTTTCCGGGACTAGCGGGAGAGTGGCCAAAAACATTCAGTACTTC
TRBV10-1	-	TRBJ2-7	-	CASSDQDPAVSLYEQYF	TGCGCCAGCAGTGACCAAGACCCGGCCGTCTCTCTCTACGAGCAGTACTTC
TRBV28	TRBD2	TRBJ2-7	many	CASSLLLPGGLEYHEQYF	TGTGCCAGCAGTTTACTTCTTCCAGGAGGACTAGAGTACCACGAGCAGTACTTC
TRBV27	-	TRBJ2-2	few	CASSFPLTGELFF	TGTGCCAGCAGTTTTCCACTCACCGGGGAGCTGTTTTTT
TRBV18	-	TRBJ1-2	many	CASSPFFTQPDYGYTF	TGTGCCAGCTCACCATTTTTCACACAGCCTGACTATGGCTACACCTTC
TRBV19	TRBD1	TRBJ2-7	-	CASRPNRQGSYEQYF	TGTGCCAGTAGACCTAACCGACAGGGTTCCTACGAGCAGTACTTC
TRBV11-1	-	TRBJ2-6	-	CASSYSRDGKVVLTF	TGTGCCAGCAGCTATTCCCGGGACGGGAAGGTCGTCCTGACTTTC
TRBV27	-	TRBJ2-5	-	CASSLYEQETQYF	TGTGCCAGCAGTCTATACGAGCAAGAGACCCAGTACTTC
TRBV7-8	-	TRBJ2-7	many	CASSLVGFSLTYEQYF	TGTGCCAGCAGCTTAGTAGGGTTTTCGCTTACCTACGAGCAGTACTTC
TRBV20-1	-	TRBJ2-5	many	CSASGSDWRAETQYF	TGCAGTGCTAGTGGGTCGGACTGGAGGGCAGAGACCCAGTACTTC
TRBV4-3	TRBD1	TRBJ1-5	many	CASSQENWDRGVPQHF	TGCGCCAGCAGCCAAGAAAATTGGGACAGGGGGGTTCCCCAGCATTTT